This T cell receptor (beta chain) is drawn from a study of molecular identifiers for immune sequencing clone quantification. Naive CD8 T cells were FACS-sorted by CD8+CD4-CCR7+CD45RA+ markers. The CDR3 consists of 12 residues. The V end was cut by 5 bases, the J end by 6 bases, with 10 bases between. This clonotype was counted a few times. TCRdb re-analysed the PCR reads in MiXCR, keeping a single row per CDR3 protein. The sample has a few hundred thousand distinct CDR3 sequences, about a quarter seen once. This chain uses TRBV12-3 or TRBV12-4 with TRBJ1-1; D not certain. The sequenced sample consisted of naive CD8+ T cells from blood, with Jurkat cell RNA spiked in. Subset: FACS-sorted CD8+CD4-CCR7+CD45RA+ naive T cells. This sequence originates from a human donor in good health. Some libraries in this study had Jurkat cell RNA spiked in. As DNA, the CDR3 is TGTGCCAGCAGTCCGGGGAGCCCTGAAGCTTTCTTT. As protein: CASSPGSPEAFF.